The entry below gives a single T cell receptor beta chain sequence along with its context. These data come from a study of control samples from healthy donors and cancer patients. The protocol was immunoSEQ multiplex PCR, while the TCRdb copy is restricted to in-frame clones and leaves out a portion. Among about 110,000 clones listed, 90% were seen once. The CDR3 sequence is 17 residues long. CDR1 and CDR2 (germline): SGHVS, FQNEAQ. The junction had 9 bases not matched to a gene; V was cut back by 6 bases and J by 4 bases. Material for sequencing was blood. The TCR was taken from a human donor in good health. The donor label of this sample is uncertain. The genes are TRBV7-8 and TRBJ2-2; 12 bases line up with TRBD2. The CDR3 sequence: CASRYLKTSGGTGELFF. CDR3 DNA: TGTGCCAGCAGATACCTAAAGACTAGCGGGGGCACCGGGGAGCTGTTTTTT.